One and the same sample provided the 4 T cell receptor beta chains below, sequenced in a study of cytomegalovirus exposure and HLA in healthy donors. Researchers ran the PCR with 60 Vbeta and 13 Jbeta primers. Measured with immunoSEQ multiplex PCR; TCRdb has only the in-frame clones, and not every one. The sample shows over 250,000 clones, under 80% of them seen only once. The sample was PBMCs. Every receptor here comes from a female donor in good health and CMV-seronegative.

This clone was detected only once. The chain's CDR3 is CASSSGQGTEPQHF. The CDR3 region has the DNA TGTGCCAGCAGCTCGGGACAGGGGACTGAGCCCCAGCATTTT. The chain couples TRBV6-6 to TRBJ1-5; 10 bases agree with TRBD1. The CDR3 is 14 amino acids. J was trimmed by 8 bases and V by 6 bases; bases with no gene match: 7. Germline loops: CDR1 MNHNY, CDR2 SVGAGI (reference sequence).

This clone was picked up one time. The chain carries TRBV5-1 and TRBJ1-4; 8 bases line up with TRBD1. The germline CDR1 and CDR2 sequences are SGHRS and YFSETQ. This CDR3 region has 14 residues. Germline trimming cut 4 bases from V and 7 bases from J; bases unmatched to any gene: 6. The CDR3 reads CASSAVTGVEKLFF. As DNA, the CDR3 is TGCGCCAGCAGCGCGGTGACAGGGGTTGAAAAACTGTTTTTT.

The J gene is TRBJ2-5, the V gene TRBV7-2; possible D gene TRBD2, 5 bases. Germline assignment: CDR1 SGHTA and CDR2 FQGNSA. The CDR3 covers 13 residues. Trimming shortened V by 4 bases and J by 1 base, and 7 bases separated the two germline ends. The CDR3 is CASSSEVQETQYF. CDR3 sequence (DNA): TGTGCCAGCAGCTCGGAGGTCCAAGAGACCCAGTACTTC.

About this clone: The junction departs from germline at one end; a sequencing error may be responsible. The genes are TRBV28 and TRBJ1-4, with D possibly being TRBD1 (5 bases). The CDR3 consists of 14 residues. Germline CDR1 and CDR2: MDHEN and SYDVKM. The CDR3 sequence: CSSSSGLTNEKLFF. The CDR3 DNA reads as TGTTCCAGCAGTTCAGGGTTGACTAATGAAAAACTGTTTTTT.